This T cell receptor (beta chain) came from a study of cytomegalovirus exposure and HLA in healthy donors. Study-wide results and limits: Several of the most significant clusters appeared linked to common viral pathogens, based on a later analysis. Follow-up analysis later connected one missense variant in DCLRE1C with trimming of TCR beta V- and J-genes.

Researchers ran the PCR with 60 Vbeta and 13 Jbeta primers. The table came from immunoSEQ multiplex PCR; TCRdb's copy has only in-frame clones and leaves some out. The data hold 99,000 or so clones, with approximately 83% observed a single time. V gave up 5 bases and J gave up 2 bases; unmatched junction bases: 7. The CDR3 totals 15 residues. The germline V gene has CDR1 SGHRS and CDR2 YFSETQ. To note about this clone: What it recognizes is unknown.

V usage is TRBV5-1 and J usage is TRBJ2-1; 7 bases agree with TRBD2. The origin of this receptor is a man in his late teens or twenties in good health and CMV-seronegative. The source material was PBMCs. The CDR3 spells CASSRGGLTYNEQFF. CDR3 DNA sequence: TGCGCCAGCAGTCGCGGGGGATTAACCTACAATGAGCAGTTCTTC. The full variable domain, in which reference TRBV5-1 and TRBJ2-1 provide the parts outside the CDR3, is KAGVTQTPRYLIKTRGQQVTLSCSPISGHRSVSWYQQTPGQGLQFLFEYFSETQRNKGNFPGRFSGRQFSNSRSEMNVSTLELGDSALYLCASSRGGLTYNEQFFGPGTRLTVL.